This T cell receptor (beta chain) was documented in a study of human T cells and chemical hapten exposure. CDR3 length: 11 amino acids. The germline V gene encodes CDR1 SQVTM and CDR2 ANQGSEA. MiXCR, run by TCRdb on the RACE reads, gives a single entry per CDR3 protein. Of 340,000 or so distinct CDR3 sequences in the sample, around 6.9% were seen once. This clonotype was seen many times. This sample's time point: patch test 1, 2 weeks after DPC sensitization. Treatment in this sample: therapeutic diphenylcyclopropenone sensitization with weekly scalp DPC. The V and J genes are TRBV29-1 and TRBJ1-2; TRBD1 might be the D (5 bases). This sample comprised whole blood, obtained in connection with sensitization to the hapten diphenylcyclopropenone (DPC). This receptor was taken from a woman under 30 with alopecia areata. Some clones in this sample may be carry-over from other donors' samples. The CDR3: CSGDGIYGYTF. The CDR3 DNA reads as TGCAGTGGGGACGGGATCTATGGCTACACCTTC.